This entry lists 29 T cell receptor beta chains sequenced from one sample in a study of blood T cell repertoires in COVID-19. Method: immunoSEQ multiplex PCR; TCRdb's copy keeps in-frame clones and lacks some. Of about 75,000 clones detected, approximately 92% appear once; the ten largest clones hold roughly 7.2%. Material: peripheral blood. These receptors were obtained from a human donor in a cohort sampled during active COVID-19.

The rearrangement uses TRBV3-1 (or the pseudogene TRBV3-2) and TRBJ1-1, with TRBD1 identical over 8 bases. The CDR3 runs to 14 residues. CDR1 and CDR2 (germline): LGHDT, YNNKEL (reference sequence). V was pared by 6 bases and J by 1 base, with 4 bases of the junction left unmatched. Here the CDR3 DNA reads TGTGCCAGCAGGGAGACAGGGGCGAACACTGAAGCTTTCTTT. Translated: CASRETGANTEAFF.

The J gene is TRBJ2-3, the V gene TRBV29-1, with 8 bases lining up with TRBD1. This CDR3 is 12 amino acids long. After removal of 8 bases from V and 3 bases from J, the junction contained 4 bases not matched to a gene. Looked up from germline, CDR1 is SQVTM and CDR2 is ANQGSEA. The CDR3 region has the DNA TGCAGCACCGGGGACAGGACAGATACGCAGTATTTT. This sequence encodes CSTGDRTDTQYF.

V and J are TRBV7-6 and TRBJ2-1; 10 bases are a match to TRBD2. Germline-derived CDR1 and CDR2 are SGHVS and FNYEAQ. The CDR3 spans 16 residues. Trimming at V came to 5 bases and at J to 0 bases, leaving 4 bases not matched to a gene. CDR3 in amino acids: CASSASGGFSYNEQFF. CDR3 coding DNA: TGTGCCAGCAGCGCTAGCGGGGGTTTCTCCTACAATGAGCAGTTCTTC.

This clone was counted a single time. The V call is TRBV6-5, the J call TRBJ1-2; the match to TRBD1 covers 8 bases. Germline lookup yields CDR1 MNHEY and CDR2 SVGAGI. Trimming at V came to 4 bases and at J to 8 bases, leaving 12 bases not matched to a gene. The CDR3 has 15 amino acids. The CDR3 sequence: CASSSGGVGGGGYTF. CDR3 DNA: TGTGCCAGCAGTTCAGGGGGCGTTGGGGGAGGGGGCTACACCTTC.

CDR3 in DNA: TGTGCCAGCAGTTTAAACCGGGACAGTCTGTATGGCTACACCTTC. This codes for CASSLNRDSLYGYTF. The V and J genes are TRBV2 and TRBJ1-2; 7 positions match TRBD1. The CDR3 has 15 residues. In germline, CDR1 is SNHLY, CDR2 FYNNEI. V was clipped by 5 bases and J by 5 bases; unmatched bases: 11.

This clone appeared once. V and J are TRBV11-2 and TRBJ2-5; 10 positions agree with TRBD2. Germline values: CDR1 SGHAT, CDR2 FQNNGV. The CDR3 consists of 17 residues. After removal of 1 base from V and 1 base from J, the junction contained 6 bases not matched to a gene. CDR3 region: CASSLVDSGGLQETQYF. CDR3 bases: TGTGCCAGCAGCTTAGTCGATAGCGGGGGGCTCCAAGAGACCCAGTACTTC. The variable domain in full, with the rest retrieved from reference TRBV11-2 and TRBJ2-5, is EAGVAQSPRYKIIEKRQSVAFWCNPISGHATLYWYQQILGQGPKLLIQFQNNGVVDDSQLPKDRFSAERLKGVDSTLKIQPAKLEDSAVYLCASSLVDSGGLQETQYFGPGTRLLVL.

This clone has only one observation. The CDR3 loop reads CASSHGGSYNEQFF. The CDR3 DNA follows: TGTGCCAGCTCACATGGCGGATCCTACAATGAGCAGTTCTTC. The V call is TRBV18, the J call TRBJ2-1; D gene uncertain. Looked up from germline, CDR1 is KGHSH and CDR2 is LQKENI. Trimming cost V 4 bases and J 1 base, with 8 bases left between them. There are 14 residues in the CDR3.

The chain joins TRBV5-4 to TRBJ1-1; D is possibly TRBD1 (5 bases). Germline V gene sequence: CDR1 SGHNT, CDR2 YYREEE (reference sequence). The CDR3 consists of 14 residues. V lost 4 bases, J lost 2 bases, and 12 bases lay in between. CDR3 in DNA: TGTGCCAGCAGCCCCAGGGAGGAAAACACTGAAGCTTTCTTT. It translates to CASSPREENTEAFF.

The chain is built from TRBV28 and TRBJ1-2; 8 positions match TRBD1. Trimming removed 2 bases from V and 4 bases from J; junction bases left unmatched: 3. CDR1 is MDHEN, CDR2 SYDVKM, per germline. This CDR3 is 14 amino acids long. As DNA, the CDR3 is TGTGCCAGCAGTTTAGGGGGACAGGTCTATGGCTACACCTTC. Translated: CASSLGGQVYGYTF.

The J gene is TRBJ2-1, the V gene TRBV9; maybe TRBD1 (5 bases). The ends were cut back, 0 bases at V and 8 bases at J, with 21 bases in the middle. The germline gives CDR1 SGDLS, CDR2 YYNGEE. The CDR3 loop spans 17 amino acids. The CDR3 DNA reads TGTGCCAGCAGCGTAGACTCATGGGCAGGGATTAAGTATGAGCAGTTCTTC. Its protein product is CASSVDSWAGIKYEQFF.

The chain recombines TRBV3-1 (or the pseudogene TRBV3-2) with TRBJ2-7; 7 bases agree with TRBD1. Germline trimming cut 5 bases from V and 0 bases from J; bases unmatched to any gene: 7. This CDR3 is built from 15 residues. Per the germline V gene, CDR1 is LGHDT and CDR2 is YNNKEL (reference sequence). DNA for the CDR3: TGTGCCAGCAGCTATGGACAGGCGACCTCCTACGAGCAGTACTTC. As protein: CASSYGQATSYEQYF.

The CDR3 bases are TGTGCCAGCAGCCAATCGGGACTAGCGGGGGCCTGGGGTGAGCAGTTCTTC. Amino acid sequence: CASSQSGLAGAWGEQFF. The chain links TRBV7-6 to TRBJ2-1; TRBD2 agrees at 14 bases. The CDR3 runs to 17 residues. In germline, CDR1 is SGHVS, CDR2 FNYEAQ. Trimming removed 5 bases from V and 9 bases from J; junction bases left unmatched: 12.

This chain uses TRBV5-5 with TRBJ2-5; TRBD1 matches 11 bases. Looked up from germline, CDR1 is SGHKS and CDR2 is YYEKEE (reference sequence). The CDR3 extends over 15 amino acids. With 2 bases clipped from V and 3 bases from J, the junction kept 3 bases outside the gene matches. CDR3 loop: CASSLGDRGKETQYF. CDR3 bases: TGTGCCAGCAGCTTAGGGGACAGGGGGAAAGAGACCCAGTACTTC.

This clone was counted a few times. The CDR3, as DNA: TGCGCCAGCAGCTTGACAGGGTACTCCTACGAGCAGTACTTC. Its translation: CASSLTGYSYEQYF. This chain connects TRBV5-1 to TRBJ2-7, with D maybe TRBD1 (6 bases). The CDR3 runs to 14 residues. Per the germline V gene, CDR1 is SGHRS and CDR2 is YFSETQ. Trimming cost V 1 base and J 0 bases, with 8 bases left between them.

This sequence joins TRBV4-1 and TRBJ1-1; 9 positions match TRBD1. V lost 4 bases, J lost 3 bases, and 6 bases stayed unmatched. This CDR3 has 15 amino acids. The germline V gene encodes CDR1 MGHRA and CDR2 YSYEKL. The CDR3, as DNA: TGCGCCAGCAGCCGAGGCGACAGGGGGGACACTGAAGCTTTCTTT. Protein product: CASSRGDRGDTEAFF.

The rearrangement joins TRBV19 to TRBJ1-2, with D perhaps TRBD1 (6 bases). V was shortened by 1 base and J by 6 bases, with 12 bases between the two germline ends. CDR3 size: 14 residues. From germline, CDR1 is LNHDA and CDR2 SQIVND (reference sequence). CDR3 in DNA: TGTGCCAGTAGTATAGCCGGGGGGCGGGATGGCTACACCTTC. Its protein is CASSIAGGRDGYTF.

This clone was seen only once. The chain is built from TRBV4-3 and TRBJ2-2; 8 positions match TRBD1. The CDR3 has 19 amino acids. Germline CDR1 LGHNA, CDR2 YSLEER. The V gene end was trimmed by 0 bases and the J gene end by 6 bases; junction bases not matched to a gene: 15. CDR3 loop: CASSQDLGGRTGRAGELFF. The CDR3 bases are TGCGCCAGCAGCCAAGATCTGGGTGGCAGGACAGGGCGGGCCGGGGAGCTGTTTTTT.

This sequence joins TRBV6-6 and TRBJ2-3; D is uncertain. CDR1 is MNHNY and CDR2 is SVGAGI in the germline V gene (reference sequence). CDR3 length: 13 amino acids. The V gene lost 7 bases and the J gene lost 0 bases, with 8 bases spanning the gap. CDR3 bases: TGTGCCAGCACTATCTCCAGCACAGATACGCAGTATTTT. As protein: CASTISSTDTQYF.

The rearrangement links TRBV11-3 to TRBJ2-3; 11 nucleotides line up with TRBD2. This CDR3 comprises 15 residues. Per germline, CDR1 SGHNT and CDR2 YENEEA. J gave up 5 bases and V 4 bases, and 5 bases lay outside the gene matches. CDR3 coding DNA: TGTGCCAGCAGCTCTGGGACTAGCGGATTAGATACGCAGTATTTT. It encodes CASSSGTSGLDTQYF.

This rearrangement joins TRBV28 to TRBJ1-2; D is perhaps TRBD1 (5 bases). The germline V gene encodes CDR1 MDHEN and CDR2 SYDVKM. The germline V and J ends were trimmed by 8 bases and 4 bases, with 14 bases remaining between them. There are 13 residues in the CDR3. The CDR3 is CASGGVVAYGYTF. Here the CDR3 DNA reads TGTGCCAGCGGGGGGGTTGTCGCCTATGGCTACACCTTC.

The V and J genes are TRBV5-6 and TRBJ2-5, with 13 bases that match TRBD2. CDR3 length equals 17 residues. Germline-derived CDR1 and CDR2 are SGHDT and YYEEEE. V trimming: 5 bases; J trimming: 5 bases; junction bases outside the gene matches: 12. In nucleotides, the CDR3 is TGTGCCAGCAGGGGACGGACTAGCGGGGGATCTGACGAGACCCAGTACTTC. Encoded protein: CASRGRTSGGSDETQYF.

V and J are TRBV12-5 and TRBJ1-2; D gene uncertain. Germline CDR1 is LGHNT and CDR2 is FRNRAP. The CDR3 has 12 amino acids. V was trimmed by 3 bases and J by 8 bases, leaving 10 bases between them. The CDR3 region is CASGFAGKGYTF. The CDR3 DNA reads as TGTGCTAGTGGTTTCGCCGGGAAAGGCTACACCTTC.

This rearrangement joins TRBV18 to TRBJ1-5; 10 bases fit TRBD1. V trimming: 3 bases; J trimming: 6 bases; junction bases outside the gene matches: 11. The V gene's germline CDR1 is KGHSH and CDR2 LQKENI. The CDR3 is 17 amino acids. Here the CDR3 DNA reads TGTGCCAGCTCACCTCAGGGCGGGACAGGGGTAAGTCAGCCCCAGCATTTT. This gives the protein CASSPQGGTGVSQPQHF.

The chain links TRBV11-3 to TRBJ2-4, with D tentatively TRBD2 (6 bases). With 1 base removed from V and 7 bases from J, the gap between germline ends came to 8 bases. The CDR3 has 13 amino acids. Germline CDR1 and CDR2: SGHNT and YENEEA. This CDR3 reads CASSLGRGNIQYF. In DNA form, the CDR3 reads TGTGCCAGCAGCTTAGGCCGGGGGAACATTCAGTACTTC.

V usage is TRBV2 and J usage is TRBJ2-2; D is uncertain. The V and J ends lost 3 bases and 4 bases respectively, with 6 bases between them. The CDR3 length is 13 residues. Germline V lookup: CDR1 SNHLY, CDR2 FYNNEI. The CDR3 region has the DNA TGTGCCAGCAGTGAGGTCGGCACCGGGGAGCTGTTTTTT. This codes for CASSEVGTGELFF.

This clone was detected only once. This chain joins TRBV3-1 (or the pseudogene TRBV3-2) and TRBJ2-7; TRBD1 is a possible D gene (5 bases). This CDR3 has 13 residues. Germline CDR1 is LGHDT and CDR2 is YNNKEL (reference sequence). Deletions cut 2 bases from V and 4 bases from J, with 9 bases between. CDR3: CASSQPTDYEQYF. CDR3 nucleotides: TGTGCCAGCAGCCAACCGACAGATTACGAGCAGTACTTC.

Here the CDR3 DNA reads TGTGCCAGCAGCCAAGATCTGACTAGCGGGGGTGATGAGCAGTTCTTC. Its translation: CASSQDLTSGGDEQFF. V and J are TRBV4-2 and TRBJ2-1, with 12 bases fitting TRBD2. The germline V gene has CDR1 LGHNA and CDR2 YNFKEQ. This CDR3 region has 16 residues. V lost 0 bases to trimming and J lost 8 bases; unmatched junction nucleotides: 5.

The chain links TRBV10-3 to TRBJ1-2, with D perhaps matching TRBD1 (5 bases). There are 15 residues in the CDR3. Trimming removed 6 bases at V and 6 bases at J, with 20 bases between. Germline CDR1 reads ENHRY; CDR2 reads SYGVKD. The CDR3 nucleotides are TGTGCCATCAGGGAAAGGGTAGGGGATAGAGATGGCTACACCTTC. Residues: CAIRERVGDRDGYTF.

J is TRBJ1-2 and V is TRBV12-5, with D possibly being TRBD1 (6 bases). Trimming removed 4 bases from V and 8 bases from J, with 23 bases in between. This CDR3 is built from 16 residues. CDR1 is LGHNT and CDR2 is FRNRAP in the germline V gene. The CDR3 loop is CASGYPPQGQLRGYTF. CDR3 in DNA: TGTGCTAGTGGTTACCCTCCACAGGGCCAATTGCGCGGCTACACCTTC.